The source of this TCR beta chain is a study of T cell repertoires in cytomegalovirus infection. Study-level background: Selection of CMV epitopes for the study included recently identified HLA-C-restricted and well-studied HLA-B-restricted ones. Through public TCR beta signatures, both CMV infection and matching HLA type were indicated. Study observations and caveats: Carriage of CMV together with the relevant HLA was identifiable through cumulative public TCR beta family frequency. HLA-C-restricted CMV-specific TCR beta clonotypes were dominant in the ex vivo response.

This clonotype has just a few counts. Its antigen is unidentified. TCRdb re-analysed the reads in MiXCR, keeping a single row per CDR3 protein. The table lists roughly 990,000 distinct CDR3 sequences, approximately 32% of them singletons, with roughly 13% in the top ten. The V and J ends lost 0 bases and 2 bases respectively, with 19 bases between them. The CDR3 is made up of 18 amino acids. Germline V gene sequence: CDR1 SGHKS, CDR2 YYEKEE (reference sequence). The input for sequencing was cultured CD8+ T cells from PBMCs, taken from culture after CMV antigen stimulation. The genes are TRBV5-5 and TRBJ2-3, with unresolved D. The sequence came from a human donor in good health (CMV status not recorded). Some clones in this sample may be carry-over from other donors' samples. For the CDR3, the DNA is TGTGCCAGCAGCTTGGACCACCGGGTCTTCTATTCCACAGATACGCAGTATTTT. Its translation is CASSLDHRVFYSTDTQYF. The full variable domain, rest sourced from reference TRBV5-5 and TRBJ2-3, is DAGVTQSPTHLIKTRGQQVTLRCSPISGHKSVSWYQQVLGQGPQFIFQYYEKEERGRGNFPDRFSARQFPNYSSELNVNALLLGDSALYLCASSLDHRVFYSTDTQYFGPGTRLTVL.